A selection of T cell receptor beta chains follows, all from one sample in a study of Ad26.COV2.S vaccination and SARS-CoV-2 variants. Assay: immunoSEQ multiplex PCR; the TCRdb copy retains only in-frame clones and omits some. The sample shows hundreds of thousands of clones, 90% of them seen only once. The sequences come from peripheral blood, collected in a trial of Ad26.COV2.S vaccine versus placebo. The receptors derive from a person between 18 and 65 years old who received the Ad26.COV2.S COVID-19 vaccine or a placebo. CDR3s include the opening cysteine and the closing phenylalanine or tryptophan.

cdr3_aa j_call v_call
CASADRGSGQPQHF TRBJ1-5 TRBV5-5
CASSLDSYGYTF TRBJ1-2 TRBV11-1
CASSRTITYGYTF TRBJ1-2 TRBV14
CASSQEGGWETQYF TRBJ2-5 TRBV4-1
CSASVTSEQFF TRBJ2-1 TRBV20-1
CASSHGGPTGELFF TRBJ2-2 TRBV5-4
CAWSVGTSGDEQFF TRBJ2-1 TRBV30
CASSLGLAGGASSYNEQFF TRBJ2-1 TRBV5-4
CATSRVDGANVLTF TRBJ2-6 TRBV15
CAISGGSGNEQFF TRBJ2-1 TRBV10-3
CAWDLDRISGEQYF TRBJ2-7 TRBV30
CASSLNRGITDTQYF TRBJ2-3 TRBV7-2
CASSPGADGYTF TRBJ1-2 TRBV18
CASSGALSYEQYF TRBJ2-7 TRBV19
CASIRDRNTGELFF TRBJ2-2 TRBV2
CASSEGLAVTANTGELFF TRBJ2-2 TRBV18
CASSRGPSYEQYF TRBJ2-7 TRBV27
CASRLLSRGAKNIQYF TRBJ2-4 TRBV28